A single sample is the source of the 26 T cell receptor beta chains below, sequenced in a study of T cell clonality in common variable immunodeficiency. Here immunoSEQ multiplex PCR was the method, and the copy in TCRdb shows in-frame clones only, minus some. Observed in the sample are approximately 81,000 clones, none of them singletons. Source material: peripheral blood mononuclear cells. The receptors were sampled from a person aged 18 to 75 in good health.

This clone was observed many times. The read ends 3 residues shy of where the CDR3 ends; the end is completed using the germline J gene. The chain uses TRBV3-1 (or the pseudogene TRBV3-2) and TRBJ2-7; no definite D call. The CDR3 is 14 residues long. Per germline, CDR1 LGHDT and CDR2 YNNKEL (reference sequence). V lost 1 base and J 0 bases, leaving 7 bases between the germline ends. The chain's CDR3 is CASSQGRHSYEQYF. The CDR3 bases that were read are TGTGCCAGCAGCCAAGGGAGACACTCCTACGAG.

The sample holds many counts of this clone. From the germline J gene comes the end of the CDR3, since the read stops 3 residues before it. The chain is built from TRBV6-1 and TRBJ2-3, with a weak D call TRBD2 (5 bases). Germline V gene data show CDR1 as MNHNS and CDR2 as SASEGT. Trimming cost V 4 bases and J 0 bases, with 11 bases left between them. This CDR3 has 15 amino acids. The CDR3 is CASSGLPPSTDTQYF. The sequenced CDR3 bases are TGTGCCAGCAGTGGACTACCACCTAGCACAGATACG.

This clone was seen at least ten times. One end of the junction does not line up with germline, which may come from a read error. The CDR3 end lies 3 residues beyond the end of the read and is filled in from the germline J gene. The J gene is TRBJ2-7, the V gene TRBV4-2; 8 bases fit TRBD2. Germline V gives CDR1 LGHNA, CDR2 YNFKEQ. There are 15 residues in the CDR3. The CDR3 loop is CASSQRVASGYEQYF. The part of the CDR3 DNA that was read is TGCGCCAGCAGCCAACGTGTAGCTAGCGGGTACGAG.

This clone was counted at least ten times. The read falls 3 residues short of the CDR3 end, and the missing part is taken from the germline J gene. This sequence joins TRBV7-2 and TRBJ2-2, with a tentative D call TRBD1 (6 bases). The CDR3 runs 14 residues. V lost 6 bases and J 6 bases, leaving 14 bases between the germline ends. The germline V gene has CDR1 SGHTA and CDR2 FQGNSA. CDR3 DNA, as far as it was read: TGTGCCAGCAGGATCAGACAGGTCGCCGGGGAG. Translated, it gives CASRIRQVAGE. The complete CDR3 reads CASRIRQVAGELFF. Based on the CDR3 plus reference TRBV7-2 and TRBJ2-2, the full variable domain is GAGVSQSPSNKVTEKGKDVELRCDPISGHTALYWYRQSLGQGLEFLIYFQGNSAPDKSGLPSDRFSAERTGGSVSTLTIQRTQQEDSAVYLCASRIRQVAGELFFGEGSRLTVL.

This clone was seen only a few times. Sequencing ends 3 residues short of the CDR3 end; the germline J gene provides the rest. This chain links TRBV20-1 with TRBJ1-2; no clear D. CDR1 and CDR2 from the germline V gene are DFQATT and SNEGSKA (reference sequence). The V and J ends lost 3 bases and 6 bases respectively, with 14 bases between them. CDR3 length: 13 residues. The DNA read from the CDR3 is TGCAGTGCTAGGGTTGAGATTCGCGATGGC. Translated, it gives CSARVEIRDG. The full CDR3 protein reads CSARVEIRDGYTF.

Many counts were recorded for this clone. CDR3 DNA (partial): TGTGCCAGCAGCTCAGTCCGTTTATACTACGAG. Translation: CASSSVRLYYE. The whole CDR3 protein is CASSSVRLYYEQYF. This sequence joins TRBV7-9 and TRBJ2-7; no firm D call. The sequenced fragment ends 3 residues before the CDR3 boundary, so the rest is inferred from the germline J gene. Between the trimmed V and J ends, which lost 4 bases and 3 bases, there was a span of 13 bases. CDR1 SEHNR and CDR2 FQNEAQ come from the germline V gene (reference sequence). This CDR3 is built from 14 residues. Based on the CDR3 plus reference TRBV7-9 and TRBJ2-7, the full variable domain is DTGVSQNPRHKITKRGQNVTFRCDPISEHNRLYWYRQTLGQGPEFLTYFQNEAQLEKSRLLSDRFSAERPKGSFSTLEIQRTEQGDSAMYLCASSSVRLYYEQYFGPGTRLTVT.

This clone was seen at least ten times. Read data end 3 residues before the CDR3 end; the end is taken from the germline J gene. The rearrangement uses TRBV7-2 and TRBJ1-2, with TRBD1 identical over 8 bases. The CDR3 is made up of 15 amino acids. Germline V gene lookup returns CDR1 SGHTA and CDR2 FQGNSA. V trimming: 5 bases; J trimming: 6 bases; junction bases outside the gene matches: 11. CDR3 bases read: TGTGCCAGCAGCCCGAGGACAGGGTTTGTTCATGGC. Translation gives CASSPRTGFVHG. The CDR3, in full, reads CASSPRTGFVHGYTF.

With respect to this clone: The sequenced fragment ends 3 residues before the CDR3 boundary, so the rest is inferred from the germline J gene. The chain recombines TRBV20-1 with TRBJ2-1; TRBD2 matches 9 bases. The CDR3 spans 14 residues. The ends lost 4 bases at V and 7 bases at J; junction bases unmatched: 8. Germline-derived CDR1 and CDR2 are DFQATT and SNEGSKA (reference sequence). The DNA read from the CDR3 is TGCAGTGCTACCAGCGGGAGGTTGTGGAATGAG. Amino acid sequence: CSATSGRLWNE. The entire CDR3 reads CSATSGRLWNEQFF.

This clone was observed at least ten times. Sequencing ends 3 residues short of the CDR3 end; the germline J gene provides the rest. The chain employs TRBV7-2 and TRBJ2-4; 8 nucleotides align to TRBD2. The CDR3 contains 15 residues. CDR1 and CDR2 (germline): SGHTA, FQGNSA. V gave up 2 bases and J gave up 6 bases; unmatched junction bases: 6. CDR3 in amino acids: CASSLIDSGRNIQYF. The part of the CDR3 DNA that was read is TGTGCCAGCAGCTTAATCGACAGCGGGAGAAACATT.

This clone was seen ten or more times. Read data end 3 residues before the CDR3 end; the end is taken from the germline J gene. V gene TRBV12-3 or TRBV12-4 combines with J gene TRBJ2-1; the match to TRBD2 covers 16 bases. The trim removed 5 bases at V and 9 bases at J, leaving 7 bases unmatched. The CDR3 sequence is 16 residues long. The CDR3 is CASSEPGLAGGVEQFF. The sequenced part of the CDR3 DNA is TGTGCCAGCAGTGAGCCGGGACTAGCGGGAGGGGTTGAG.

There are many counts of this clone. Read coverage stops 3 residues before the CDR3 terminus; the germline J gene supplies the remainder. The chain is built from TRBV19 and TRBJ2-3; a weak D match, TRBD1 (6 bases). V lost 3 bases and J 3 bases, leaving 13 bases between the germline ends. The germline CDR1 and CDR2 sequences are LNHDA and SQIVND (reference sequence). There are 15 residues in the CDR3. CDR3 bases read: TGTGCCAGTAGTATCACAGGGATCAGAACAGATACG. It specifies CASSITGIRTDT. The whole CDR3 sequence is CASSITGIRTDTQYF.

The sample holds many counts of this clone. The read ends 3 residues shy of where the CDR3 ends; the end is completed using the germline J gene. The chain has TRBV7-6 and TRBJ2-1, with 10 bases matching TRBD2. CDR1 SGHVS and CDR2 FNYEAQ come from the germline V gene. This CDR3 has 15 amino acids. V dropped 5 bases and J dropped 2; count of bases not matched to a gene: 3. Partial CDR3 DNA: TGTGCCAGCAGCAGGACTAGCGGAGCCTACAATGAG. Translating gives CASSRTSGAYNE. The entire CDR3 sequence reads CASSRTSGAYNEQFF.

This clone has ten or more counts. The read finishes 3 residues shy of the CDR3 end, and the germline J gene is used to complete it. The chain recombines TRBV5-1 with TRBJ2-2; TRBD2 matches at 9 bases. The CDR3 is 17 amino acids. In germline, CDR1 is SGHRS, CDR2 YFSETQ. The V gene end was trimmed by 4 bases and the J gene end by 2 bases; junction bases not matched to a gene: 9. This chain's CDR3 is CASSIFPLAGNTGELFF. CDR3 DNA (partial): TGCGCCAGCAGCATCTTTCCGCTAGCGGGAAACACCGGGGAG.

This clone was found many times. The CDR3 extends 3 residues past the end of the read, so its final part is completed from the germline J gene. This chain connects TRBV5-1 to TRBJ2-3; TRBD2 matches at 10 bases. Germline lookup yields CDR1 SGHRS and CDR2 YFSETQ. The ends lost 3 bases at V and 4 bases at J; junction bases unmatched: 8. This CDR3 has 16 amino acids. The CDR3 bases that were read are TGCGCCAGCAGCTGGGGAGTAGCGGGAGGCTCAGATACG. This translates into CASSWGVAGGSDT. The whole CDR3 region reads CASSWGVAGGSDTQYF.

This clone was seen many times. The read finishes 3 residues shy of the CDR3 end, and the germline J gene is used to complete it. V usage is TRBV6-2 or TRBV6-3 and J usage is TRBJ2-1, with a tentative D call TRBD2 (5 bases). The CDR3 contains 15 residues. The germline gives CDR1 MNHEY, CDR2 SVGEGT. Between the trimmed V and J ends, which lost 3 bases and 0 bases, there was a span of 9 bases. CDR3 region: CASSYAGSSYNEQFF. The covered CDR3 bases are TGTGCCAGCAGTTATGCGGGTAGCTCCTACAATGAG.

In its sample, this clone was seen many times. The CDR3 loop is CASSPQQGPYGYTF. CDR3 DNA (partial): TGTGCCAGTAGTCCCCAGCAGGGGCCCTATGGC. This sequence joins TRBV19 and TRBJ1-2, with a possible D match to TRBD1 (6 bases). Coverage ceases 3 residues before the CDR3 finishes, and the germline J gene fills in the end. This CDR3 is 14 amino acids long. CDR1 and CDR2 from the germline V gene are LNHDA and SQIVND (reference sequence). Trimming left V 5 bases short and J 4 bases short, with 14 bases between.

This clone was recorded many times. The missing CDR3 end, 3 residues past where the read stops, is filled in from the germline J gene. This sequence joins TRBV6-2 or TRBV6-3 and TRBJ1-1; 9 nucleotides line up with TRBD1. The ends lost 2 bases at V and 3 bases at J; junction bases unmatched: 4. The germline V gene has CDR1 MNHEY and CDR2 SVGEGT. This CDR3 is built from 15 residues. The CDR3 bases that were read are TGTGCCAGCAGTTACCTGGACAGGGGCTACACTGAA. The encoded protein is CASSYLDRGYTE. Given in full, the CDR3 is CASSYLDRGYTEAFF.

This clone was detected many times. The read terminates 3 residues before the CDR3 end, so the remaining end is supplied by the germline J gene. This chain uses TRBV7-2 with TRBJ1-2; no firm D call. Germline V gene data show CDR1 as SGHTA and CDR2 as FQGNSA. This CDR3 has 14 residues. The V gene lost 1 base and the J gene lost 4 bases, with 10 bases spanning the gap. CDR3 DNA (partial): TGTGCCAGCAGCTTAGATTTCGGTTTCTATGGC. Amino acid sequence: CASSLDFGFYG. The whole CDR3 protein is CASSLDFGFYGYTF.

This clone was found many times. The read ends 3 residues before the CDR3 terminus; that terminus is restored from the germline J gene. The chain joins TRBV12-3 or TRBV12-4 to TRBJ1-2, with 7 bases aligning to TRBD1. The CDR3 length is 13 residues. The DNA read from the CDR3 is TGTGCCAGCAGCGAGAGGGGGCGGGTGGGC. Translation: CASSERGRVG. The full CDR3 protein reads CASSERGRVGYTF.

This clone appeared a few times. From the germline J gene comes the end of the CDR3, since the read stops 3 residues before it. The chain links TRBV19 to TRBJ1-3; D call uncertain. The V end lost 5 bases, the J end lost 8 bases, and 10 bases lay between the germline ends. The CDR3 consists of 12 residues. CDR1 is LNHDA and CDR2 is SQIVND in the germline V gene (reference sequence). CDR3 residues: CASSESADTIYF. Partial CDR3 DNA: TGTGCCAGTAGTGAATCGGCGGACACC.

This clone was seen repeatedly, ten times or more. Read sequence stops 3 residues before the CDR3 end, and the germline J gene provides the missing end. The chain joins TRBV5-4 to TRBJ2-3; D remains unclear. There are 14 residues in the CDR3. Deletions cut 0 bases from V and 1 base from J, with 6 bases between. Germline V gene data show CDR1 as SGHNT and CDR2 as YYREEE (reference sequence). CDR3 loop: CASSLDSGTDTQYF. CDR3 bases read: TGTGCCAGCAGCTTGGACAGTGGCACAGATACG.

This clone appeared many times. The read is 3 residues too short to cover the CDR3 end, so that end is filled in from the germline J gene. This chain uses TRBV19 with TRBJ2-5; the match to TRBD1 covers 8 bases. Per the germline V gene, CDR1 is LNHDA and CDR2 is SQIVND (reference sequence). CDR3 size: 12 residues. The trim removed 10 bases at V and 1 base at J, leaving 2 bases unmatched. CDR3 in amino acids: CATGQGQETQYF. CDR3 bases read: TGTGCCACTGGACAGGGCCAAGAGACC.

This clone was found many times. The read gets to within 3 residues of the CDR3 end, and the germline J gene fills in the rest. The chain employs TRBV20-1 and TRBJ2-7; possibly TRBD2 for D (6 bases). The CDR3 is made up of 13 amino acids. V shed 2 bases and J shed 3 bases, with 11 bases lying between them. The germline V gene encodes CDR1 DFQATT and CDR2 SNEGSKA (reference sequence). CDR3 DNA, as far as it was read: TGCAGTGCTAGACTCGCGACTAGCTACGAG. The encoded protein is CSARLATSYE. The whole CDR3 protein is CSARLATSYEQYF.

The CDR3 protein is CSARDVRGSGNTIYF. The DNA read from the CDR3 is TGCAGTGCTAGAGATGTCAGGGGCTCTGGAAACACC. The chain combines TRBV20-1 with TRBJ1-3, with D possibly TRBD1 on 6 matching bases. The read falls 3 residues short of the CDR3 end, and the missing part is taken from the germline J gene. The germline V gene has CDR1 DFQATT and CDR2 SNEGSKA (reference sequence). Between the trimmed V and J ends, which lost 0 bases and 0 bases, there was a span of 9 bases. The CDR3 contains 15 residues.

The table lists this clone with many counts. The read gets to within 3 residues of the CDR3 end, and the germline J gene fills in the rest. J is TRBJ2-7 and V is TRBV19; 7 bases match TRBD1. CDR3 length: 13 residues. The J segment lost 6 bases and the V segment lost 6 bases, leaving 8 bases of the junction unmatched. Germline V gives CDR1 LNHDA, CDR2 SQIVND (reference sequence). Partial CDR3 DNA: TGTGCCAGTAGCCAAATCGACAGGGCCGAG. Translation gives CASSQIDRAE. The entire CDR3 protein is CASSQIDRAEQYF.

This clone was counted many times. The read ends 3 residues early relative to the CDR3; the germline J gene fills the gap. This chain uses TRBV5-1 with TRBJ2-3; 14 bases map to TRBD2. Losses at the gene ends were 6 bases for V and 6 bases for J; bases not matched to a gene: 12. The germline gives CDR1 SGHRS, CDR2 YFSETQ. The CDR3 has 17 residues. CDR3 DNA, as far as it was read: TGCGCCAGCACCTCTCGACTAGCGGGAGGGCCGACGGATACG. It codes for CASTSRLAGGPTDT. From start to end, the CDR3 is CASTSRLAGGPTDTQYF.